Here is one TCR beta chain with its context. The V gene's germline CDR1 is MNHEY and CDR2 SVGAGI. Trimming took 5 bases from V and 0 from J, leaving 10 bases between them. This CDR3 contains 14 residues. The data were taken from a study of blood T cell repertoires in COVID-19. Across the study: T cells, B-cell-depleted T cells, or PBMCs supplied cDNA or gDNA.

Clones were sequenced by immunoSEQ multiplex PCR, and TCRdb holds only the in-frame ones, with some missing. The sample shows about 81,000 clones, about 71% of them seen only once. The V call is TRBV6-5, the J call TRBJ1-1; a weak D match, TRBD1 (6 bases). The sample was peripheral blood. The source is a woman in her 50s with acute or convalescent COVID-19. Here the CDR3 DNA reads TGTGCCAGCAGTCGACAGGTAATGAACACTGAAGCTTTCTTT. It translates to CASSRQVMNTEAFF.